Reported below is one T cell receptor (beta chain). Its antigen is still unknown. This table comes from immunoSEQ multiplex PCR, and its TCRdb copy is limited to in-frame clones, with some not included. The table records tens of thousands of clones, around 86% of them present only once. This record comes from a study of somatic mutations in cytotoxic T cells in rheumatoid arthritis. About the study: It was right after diagnosis, before any treatment, that patient blood (approximately 28 ml EDTA) was drawn.

Study-wide points: Within 8 of 65 patients, the single biggest CD8+ clone made up more than 20% of CD8+ cells. CD8+ clonality rose with age in rheumatoid arthritis patients, not healthy controls.

The V and J ends lost 2 bases and 3 bases respectively, with 5 bases between them. Germline V gene lookup returns CDR1 MNHEY and CDR2 SMNVEV (reference sequence). The CDR3 contains 13 residues. The TCR was taken from an adult with rheumatoid arthritis. J is TRBJ1-5 and V is TRBV27; D ambiguous. The sample was CD8+ T cells sorted from blood. CDR3 DNA: TGTGCCAGCAGTTTAAGTATCAATCAGCCCCAGCATTTT. It translates to CASSLSINQPQHF.